The present T cell receptor (beta chain) was sequenced within a study of T cell responses to AZD1222 COVID-19 vaccine. Repertoires were generated with immunoSEQ multiplex PCR, while TCRdb's copy carries only in-frame clones and drops some. The sample yields some 120,000 clones, about nine tenths seen once. Worth noting for this clone: Antigen unknown.

CDR3 size: 16 residues. Germline CDR1 is MDHEN and CDR2 is SYDVKM. With V trimmed by 5 bases and J by 1 base, 9 bases remained unmatched. The study's findings and limits: Reportedly, nearly half the spike-specific TCRs target unmutated variant regions.

Here the sequenced sample was peripheral blood, taken on day 0 of AZD1222 vaccination. The chain uses TRBV28 and TRBJ1-1; TRBD1 aligns across 8 bases. The receptor was derived from an adult in good health. CDR3 sequence reads: CASSIGTGKTNTEAFF. CDR3 in DNA: TGTGCCAGCAGTATCGGGACAGGAAAAACGAACACTGAAGCTTTCTTT.